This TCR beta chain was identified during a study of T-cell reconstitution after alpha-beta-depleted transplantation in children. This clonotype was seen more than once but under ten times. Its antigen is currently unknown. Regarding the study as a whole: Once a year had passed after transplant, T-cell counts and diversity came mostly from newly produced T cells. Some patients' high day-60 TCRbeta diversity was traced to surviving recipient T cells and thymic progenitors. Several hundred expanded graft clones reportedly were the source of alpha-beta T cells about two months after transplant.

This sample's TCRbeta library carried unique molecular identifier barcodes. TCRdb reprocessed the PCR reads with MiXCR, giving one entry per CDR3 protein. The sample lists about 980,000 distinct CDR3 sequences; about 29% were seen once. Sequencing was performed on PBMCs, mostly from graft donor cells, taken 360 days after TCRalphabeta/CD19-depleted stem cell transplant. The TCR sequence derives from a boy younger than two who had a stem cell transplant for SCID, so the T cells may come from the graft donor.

The CDR3 here is CASSFSSGDPGRQYF. CDR3 DNA: TGTGCCAGCAGCTTCTCTAGCGGGGACCCCGGACGGCAGTACTTC. This sequence joins TRBV11-1 and TRBJ2-7, with TRBD2 matching 9 bases. The germline V gene has CDR1 SGHAT and CDR2 FQDESV (reference sequence). The CDR3 length is 15 residues. Losses at the gene ends were 3 bases for V and 9 bases for J; bases not matched to a gene: 12.